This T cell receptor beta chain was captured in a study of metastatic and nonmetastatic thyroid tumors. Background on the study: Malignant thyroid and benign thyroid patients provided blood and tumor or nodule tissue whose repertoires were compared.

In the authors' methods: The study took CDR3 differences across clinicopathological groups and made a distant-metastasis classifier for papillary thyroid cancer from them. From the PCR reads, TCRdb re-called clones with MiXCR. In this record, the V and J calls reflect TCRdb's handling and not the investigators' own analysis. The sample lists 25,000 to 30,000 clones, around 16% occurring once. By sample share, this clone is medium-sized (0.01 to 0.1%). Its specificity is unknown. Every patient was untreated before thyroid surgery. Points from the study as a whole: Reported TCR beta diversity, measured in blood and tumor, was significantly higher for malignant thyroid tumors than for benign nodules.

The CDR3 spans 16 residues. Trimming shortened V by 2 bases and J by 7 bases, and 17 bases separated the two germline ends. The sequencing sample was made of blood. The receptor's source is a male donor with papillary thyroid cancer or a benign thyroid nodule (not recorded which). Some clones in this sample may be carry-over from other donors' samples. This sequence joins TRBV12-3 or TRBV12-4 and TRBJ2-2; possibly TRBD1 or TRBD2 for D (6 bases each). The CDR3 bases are TGTGCCAGCAGTTTAACCGGGGGCCCCGATAGCGGGGAGCTGTTTTTT. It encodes CASSLTGGPDSGELFF.